Below are 2 T cell receptor beta chains sequenced from a single sample in a study of cytomegalovirus exposure and HLA in healthy donors. Libraries were prepared by immunoSEQ multiplex PCR; TCRdb keeps only in-frame clonotypes and omits some of them. Of approximately 100,000 clones listed, 80% to 95% are singletons. Sequenced input: PBMCs. The receptors here all came from a woman between 25 and 40 years old in good health and CMV-seropositive.

The rearrangement links TRBV10-3 to TRBJ2-3; D is unclear. Germline CDR1 and CDR2: ENHRY and SYGVKD. V lost 1 base and J lost 0, with 8 bases in between. The CDR3 runs 15 residues. In nucleotides, the CDR3 is TGTGCCATCAGTGAGTTGCGGCAGAGCACAGATACGCAGTATTTT. It translates to CAISELRQSTDTQYF.

The CDR3 loop is CASSFPGVNEQFF. The CDR3, as DNA: TGTGCCAGCAGTTTCCCAGGGGTCAATGAGCAGTTCTTC. The chain employs TRBV6-5 and TRBJ2-1, with a possible D match to TRBD1 (6 bases). Trimming pared 4 bases from V and 6 bases from J, leaving 10 bases between. The CDR3 has 13 amino acids. Germline CDR1 reads MNHEY; CDR2 reads SVGAGI.